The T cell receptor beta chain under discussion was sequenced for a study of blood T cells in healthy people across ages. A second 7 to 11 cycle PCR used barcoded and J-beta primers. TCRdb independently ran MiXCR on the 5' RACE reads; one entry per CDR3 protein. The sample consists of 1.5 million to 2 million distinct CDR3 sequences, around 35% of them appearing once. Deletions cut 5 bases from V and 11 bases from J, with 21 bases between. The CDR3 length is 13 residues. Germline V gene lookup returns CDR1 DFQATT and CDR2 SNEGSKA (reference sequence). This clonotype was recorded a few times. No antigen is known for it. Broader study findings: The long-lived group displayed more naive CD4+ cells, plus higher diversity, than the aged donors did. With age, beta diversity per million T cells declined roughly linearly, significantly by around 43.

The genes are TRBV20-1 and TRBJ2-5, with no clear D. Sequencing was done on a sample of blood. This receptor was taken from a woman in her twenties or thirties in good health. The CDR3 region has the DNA TGCAGTGCTTCTCTAGACCCTGGTTCGGAGCAGTACTTC. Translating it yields CSASLDPGSEQYF.